A selection of T cell receptor beta chains follows, all from one sample in a study of shared clonotypes between healthy human individuals. Sequenced by immunoSEQ multiplex PCR; TCRdb stores in-frame clones only, minus some. The sample includes about 1 million clones, approximately 68% of them seen just once. The sample comprised memory CD4+ T cells sorted from blood. All receptors derive from a man between 18 and 29 years old in good health. The conserved cysteine and the conserved F or W are not part of the CDR3 here.

v_call,j_call,cdr3_aa
TRBV2,TRBJ2-2,ASSAGGVGELF
TRBV2,TRBJ1-2,ASSGGTGNYGYT
TRBV28,TRBJ1-6,ASSPQGLPLH
TRBV25-1,TRBJ1-5,ASSDSGGGQPQH
TRBV11-3,TRBJ2-7,ASSLTTYEQY
TRBV5-1,TRBJ1-1,ASRGYGQGDSTEAF
TRBV7-8,TRBJ1-1,ASSFNRGTEAF
TRBV9,TRBJ2-3,ASSATPFGDTQY
TRBV7-8,TRBJ2-7,ASSLGLATHEQY
TRBV5-1,TRBJ2-2,ASSLSGTGVTGELF
TRBV19,TRBJ1-5,ASSQGANNQPQH
TRBV30,TRBJ1-4,AWSPGQLREKLF
TRBV15,TRBJ1-4,ATSRDRDSPREKLF
TRBV5-4,TRBJ2-1,ASSSPGSGREVYNEQF
TRBV27,TRBJ1-5,ASSPLRGANNNDQPQH
TRBV5-1,TRBJ2-5,ASSLGKLAGNQETQY
TRBV9,TRBJ2-3,ASSAGTSNTDTQY
TRBV2,TRBJ1-3,ASSVGGNTIY
TRBV15,TRBJ1-2,ATSRETGESGYT
TRBV4-1,TRBJ2-5,ASSQNRGQKETQY
TRBV25-1,TRBJ2-5,ASSEGAGLVVETQY